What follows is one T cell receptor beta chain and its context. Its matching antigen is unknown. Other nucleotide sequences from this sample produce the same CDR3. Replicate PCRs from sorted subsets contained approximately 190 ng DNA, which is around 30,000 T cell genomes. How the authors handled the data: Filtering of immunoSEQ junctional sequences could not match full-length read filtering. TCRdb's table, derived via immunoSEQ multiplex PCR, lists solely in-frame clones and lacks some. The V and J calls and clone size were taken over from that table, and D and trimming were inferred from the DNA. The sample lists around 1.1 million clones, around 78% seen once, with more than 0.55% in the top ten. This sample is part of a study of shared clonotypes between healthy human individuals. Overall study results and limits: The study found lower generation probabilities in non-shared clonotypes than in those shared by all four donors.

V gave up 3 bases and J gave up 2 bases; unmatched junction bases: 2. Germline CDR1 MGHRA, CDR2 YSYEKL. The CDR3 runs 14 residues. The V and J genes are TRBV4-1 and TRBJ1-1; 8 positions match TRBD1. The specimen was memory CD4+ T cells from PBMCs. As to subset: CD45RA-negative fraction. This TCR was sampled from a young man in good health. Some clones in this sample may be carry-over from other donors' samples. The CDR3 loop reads CASSQDRENTEAFF. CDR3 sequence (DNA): TGCGCCAGCAGCCAGGACAGGGAAAACACTGAAGCTTTCTTT.